Sequencing of this T cell receptor (beta chain) was carried out in a study of T-cell memory formation after mild COVID-19 (dated by TCRdb to the early 2020s). For the study in its entirety: Most TCR sequence clusters were specific to one of the two donors. Two young, previously healthy adult volunteers made up the cohort, one male and one female. In two donors, T-cell clones that expanded and contracted after mild COVID-19 were followed by sequencing TCRalpha and TCRbeta repertoires longitudinally.

Beyond this particular receptor, the publication reports: Some responding clones were detected in pre-infection memory, suggesting pre-existing cross-reactive memory T cells joined the SARS-CoV-2 response. SARS-CoV-2 specificity of the second-wave clones peaking on day 37 was not confirmed. Clones that contracted from day 15 to 85 showed balanced CD4/CD8 phenotypes, whereas a second wave of clones that expanded from day 15 to 37 leaned towards CD4+. The study included only a couple of mild cases, and larger cohorts that include severe cases with pre-infection samples were judged to be necessary. Contracting CD4+ clones turned up mainly in the CM and EM memory subsets, whereas EMRA was where CD8+ clones were enriched.

This clonotype was observed a few times. The specificity of this receptor is unknown. Base qualities are not provided; no much larger clone lies one nucleotide away. Ficoll-Paque density gradient centrifugation was the method used to isolate PBMCs. The sequencer listed for this sample is Illumina NovaSeq 6000. TCRalpha and TCRbeta cDNA libraries were built by 5'RACE with constant-segment primers, adding sample barcodes and unique molecular identifiers. RNA was extracted from every sample with Trizol reagent. Libraries were amplified in two PCR steps, with a second sample barcode and Illumina TruSeq adapters added in the second step. The libraries were sequenced on an Illumina NovaSeq using 2 x 150 bp paired-end reads. Processing in the source paper ran as follows. With migec v1.2.7, reads were demultiplexed and then collapsed into UMI-guided consensus sequences. Using mixcr v2.1.11, the UMI consensuses were aligned to TRA and TRB V and J templates and assembled into clonotypes. A clonotype was counted as expanded or contracted only when both edgeR and NoisET called the clonotype significant, with the noise models trained on biological replicates. For edgeR calls, the thresholds were a false discovery rate-adjusted p below 0.01 and a log2 fold-change of 1. As an exploratory analysis of dynamics, max-normalized trajectories of the 1000 most abundant clonotypes were examined with PCA combined with hierarchical clustering. Each responding clone was given a CD4 or CD8 phenotype based on the CD4+ and CD8+ repertoires, which had been sequenced separately. TCRdb applied fastp at Q25 and MiXCR to the public reads, then kept only in-frame beta chains. Rows are combined by CDR3 protein, so each entry shows the most common genes and DNA. V and J calls and clone size were set by TCRdb, not the authors. In all, the sample holds around 7,000 distinct CDR3 sequences, and roughly 60% of those were seen once. The ten most abundant clones make up around 2.3% of the sample.

Counted from cysteine to phenylalanine, this CDR3 has 12 amino acids. The CDR3 DNA has 36 bases and is translated from base 1. The junction carries 8 bases between V and J, which are trimmed by 1 base and 7 bases respectively. The germline V gene encodes CDR1 SNHLY and CDR2 FYNNEI. Specimen: PBMCs or a T cell subset sorted from them (not recorded which). This receptor was identified in an adult who had mild COVID-19 (a few samples of this study predate the infection). The sample titles of this study are shuffled in the database, so cell type and time point are left out. The receptor chain draws on TRBV2 and TRBJ2-7; possibly the D gene is TRBD2, per 5 matching bases. The DNA is as follows: TGTGCCAGCAGTGAAGAGCCGGGGGAGCAGTACTTC. Protein translation: CASSEEPGEQYF.